This T cell receptor (beta chain) appears in the sequencing data of a study of CD8 T cell repertoires and HIV-1 epitope variants. Looking at the study overall: Controls were a CMV, EBV and flu peptide pool, Ebola AY9 negative control, and no-peptide well.

On this clone itself: No antigen is known for it.

TCR beta CDR3 was sequenced at survey depth on immunoSEQ. The table came from immunoSEQ multiplex PCR; TCRdb's copy has only in-frame clones and leaves some out. The sample carries roughly 5,400 clones, over 60% recorded once. There are 13 residues in the CDR3. Trimming cost V 6 bases and J 5 bases, with 11 bases left between them. Germline-derived CDR1 and CDR2 are MNHEY and SMNVEV (reference sequence). The sample was cultured CD8+ T cells derived from PBMCs. The receptor's source is a male donor with HIV. The J gene is TRBJ2-1, the V gene TRBV27; D ambiguous. The CDR3 DNA reads as TGTGCCAGCAGCCAAGCGTACAACAATGAGCAGTTCTTC. Its protein product is CASSQAYNNEQFF.